A selection of T cell receptor beta chains follows, all from one sample in a study of early T cells in non-severe SARS-CoV-2 infection. TCRdb used MiXCR to reprocess the 5' RACE reads, holding one entry per CDR3 protein. Found here are approximately 66,000 distinct CDR3 sequences, roughly an eighth of them singletons; the top ten hold roughly 4.5%. Sample: whole blood. These receptors all come from an adult who was a healthcare worker with PCR-confirmed SARS-CoV-2 infection or an uninfected control (not recorded which). CDR3s include the opening cysteine and the closing phenylalanine or tryptophan. Fields, in order: CDR3 protein, CDR3 DNA, D gene, V gene, CDR3 length, clone size, J gene. A D gene is named only where the DNA matches it firmly. For some rows the clone size is stated as once, few or many, or as a class when expanded; others skip it.

CASSQGPVAGEQYF	TGCGCCAGCAGCCAAGGGCCAGTTGCGGGGGAGCAGTACTTC	-	TRBV4-1	14	many	TRBJ2-7
CSVVRQGGVDTQYF	TGCAGCGTTGTAAGACAGGGGGGGGTAGATACGCAGTATTTT	TRBD1	TRBV29-1	14	-	TRBJ2-3
CASSPRDSGEKLFF	TGTGCCAGCAGCCCCCGGGACAGTGGTGAAAAACTGTTTTTT	TRBD1	TRBV7-8	14	few	TRBJ1-4
CASSLTRGAGEKLFF	TGTGCCAGCAGCTTAACCAGGGGCGCGGGAGAAAAACTGTTTTTT	-	TRBV7-9	15	-	TRBJ1-4
CSARDHGGLFSSYEQYF	TGCAGTGCTAGAGATCATGGGGGACTATTCAGCTCCTACGAGCAGTACTTC	TRBD2	TRBV20-1	17	many	TRBJ2-7
CASSRGPYEQYF	TGTGCCAGCAGTCGTGGACCCTACGAGCAGTACTTC	-	TRBV6-1	12	many	TRBJ2-7
CASSPRSEIYGYTF	TGTGCCAGCTCACCACGGTCGGAGATCTATGGCTACACCTTC	-	TRBV18	14	-	TRBJ1-2
CASSLRTQETQYF	TGTGCCAGCAGCTTACGGACTCAAGAGACCCAGTACTTC	-	TRBV7-7	13	-	TRBJ2-5
CASKVNTEAFF	TGTGCCAGCAAGGTTAATACTGAAGCTTTCTTT	-	TRBV2	11	-	TRBJ1-1
CASSLDLNTGELFF	TGTGCCAGCAGCCTAGATTTGAACACCGGGGAGCTGTTTTTT	-	TRBV11-2	14	many	TRBJ2-2
CATSRKGLAGSAGELFF	TGTGCCACCAGCAGAAAGGGACTAGCGGGGTCTGCTGGGGAGCTGTTTTTT	TRBD2	TRBV15	17	many	TRBJ2-2
CASSAWTSKETQYF	TGTGCCAGCAGCGCATGGACTAGCAAAGAGACCCAGTACTTC	TRBD2	TRBV5-4	14	many	TRBJ2-5
CSARDPGTAGELFF	TGCAGTGCTAGAGACCCCGGGACAGCCGGGGAGCTGTTTTTT	TRBD1	TRBV20-1	14	few	TRBJ2-2
CASSVGFKDEQYF	TGTGCCAGCAGCGTAGGATTCAAGGACGAGCAGTACTTC	-	TRBV9	13	-	TRBJ2-7
CASSLNSASEFYEQYF	TGTGCCAGCAGCTTAAATTCGGCTAGCGAGTTCTACGAGCAGTACTTC	-	TRBV11-2	16	few	TRBJ2-7
CASSLIRGTLSYEQYF	TGTGCCAGCAGCTTAATTCGGGGGACTCTCTCCTACGAGCAGTACTTC	-	TRBV7-3	16	-	TRBJ2-7
CASSYDREETQYF	TGCGCCAGCAGCTACGACAGGGAAGAGACCCAGTACTTC	TRBD1	TRBV5-1	13	-	TRBJ2-5
CASTSPGLASMEQFF	TGTGCCAGCACCTCCCCCGGACTAGCGTCGATGGAGCAGTTCTTC	TRBD2	TRBV6-5	15	-	TRBJ2-1
CASSPLEGSTEAFF	TGTGCCAGCAGCCCTTTGGAGGGGTCGACTGAAGCTTTCTTT	-	TRBV9	14	many	TRBJ1-1
CATSGRVTTDTQYF	TGTGCCACCAGTGGGCGAGTGACCACAGATACGCAGTATTTT	-	TRBV24-1	14	many	TRBJ2-3
CASSQGQNTEAFF	TGTGCCAGCAGCCAGGGGCAGAACACTGAAGCTTTCTTT	-	TRBV7-2	13	many	TRBJ1-1
CAISAGQDYEQYF	TGTGCCATCAGTGCGGGACAGGACTACGAGCAGTACTTC	TRBD1	TRBV10-3	13	few	TRBJ2-7
CASSRRRVGQPQHF	TGTGCCAGCAGCCGCCGGAGGGTTGGACAGCCCCAGCATTTT	-	TRBV5-6	14	few	TRBJ1-5
CASSLGSAMNTEAFF	TGTGCCAGCAGCTTAGGATCAGCTATGAACACTGAAGCTTTCTTT	-	TRBV11-2	15	-	TRBJ1-1
CASSFSRGPYEQYF	TGTGCCAGCAGTTTCTCCAGGGGGCCCTACGAGCAGTACTTC	TRBD1	TRBV12-3/TRBV12-4	14	-	TRBJ2-7
CASSHRGLGTDTQYF	TGTGCCAGCAGTCACAGGGGACTGGGCACAGATACGCAGTATTTT	-	TRBV28	15	many	TRBJ2-3
CSAQRRDRGADTQYF	TGCAGTGCCCAGAGGAGAGACAGGGGGGCAGATACGCAGTATTTT	TRBD1	TRBV20-1	15	-	TRBJ2-3
CASSFLLDTQYF	TGTGCCAGCAGCTTCTTGTTAGATACGCAGTATTTT	-	TRBV7-9	12	-	TRBJ2-3